The T cell receptor (beta chain) described here comes from a study of T cells in Graves' hyperthyroidism and ophthalmopathy. Amplification targeted TCR beta CDR3 regions from RNA transcripts. RT-PCR in the first round (using the HTBI primer set) targeted the TCR CDR3. One entry per CDR3 protein results from TCRdb running MiXCR on the multiplex PCR reads. The repertoire has around 480,000 distinct CDR3 sequences, approximately 15% of them found once; the top ten carry roughly 17%. CDR3 length equals 14 residues. Per germline, CDR1 SNHLY and CDR2 FYNNEI. Trimming took off 4 bases at V and 0 bases at J, with 7 bases between the two ends. Ten or more counts support this clonotype.

The sequencing sample was made of blood. This sequence was found in a woman aged 18-30 years with Graves' hyperthyroidism. This chain connects TRBV2 to TRBJ1-3; D is uncertain. The CDR3 DNA sequence: TGTGCCAGCAGTGTCTCCCCCTCTGGAAACACCATATATTTT. Encoded protein: CASSVSPSGNTIYF. Full variable domain (remainder filled in from reference TRBV2 and TRBJ1-3): EPEVTQTPSHQVTQMGQEVILRCVPISNHLYFYWYRQILGQKVEFLVSFYNNEISEKSEIFDDQFSVERPDGSNFTLKIRSTKLEDSAMYFCASSVSPSGNTIYFGEGSWLTVV.